These T cell receptor beta chains were read from a single sample in a study of blood T cell repertoires in COVID-19. TCRdb's copy holds only in-frame clones and misses some; the assay was immunoSEQ multiplex PCR. The sample contains 150,000 to 200,000 clones, about four fifths of which appear only once. The sequencing input was peripheral blood. Receptors were obtained from a human donor with acute or convalescent COVID-19. The donor label of this sample is uncertain. Both conserved end residues are part of each CDR3. The order of the fields is D gene, J gene, clone size, V gene, CDR3 protein, CDR3 DNA. The D gene is left open where the match is weak. Some rows have no size entry. The others give once, few or many, or a class for an expanded clone.

TRBD1 TRBJ1-6 NA TRBV30 CAWSEAGGNSPLHF TGTGCCTGGAGTGAGGCAGGGGGAAATTCACCCCTCCACTTT
NA TRBJ2-2 once TRBV7-9 CASSPRTGELFF TGTGCCAGCAGCCCACGGACCGGGGAGCTGTTTTTT
NA TRBJ1-6 NA TRBV6-2/TRBV6-3 CASSYEAGYNSPLHF TGTGCCAGCAGTTACGAGGCAGGGTATAATTCACCCCTCCACTTT
NA TRBJ2-7 NA TRBV7-2 CASSSQGYSYEQYF TGTGCCAGCAGCTCTCAGGGGTACTCCTACGAGCAGTACTTC
NA TRBJ2-6 NA TRBV30 CAWSTDSGANVLTF TGTGCCTGGAGTACAGACTCTGGGGCCAACGTCCTGACTTTC
TRBD1 TRBJ1-1 NA TRBV18 CASSPSGQGNTEAFF TGTGCCAGCTCACCAAGCGGACAGGGGAACACTGAAGCTTTCTTT
NA TRBJ1-5 few TRBV14 CASSQALSWGRQPQHF TGTGCCAGCAGCCAAGCCCTTAGTTGGGGGCGTCAGCCCCAGCATTTT
NA TRBJ2-7 NA TRBV5-1 CASSLAGAGYEQYF TGCGCCAGCAGCTTGGCAGGGGCAGGGTACGAGCAGTACTTC
TRBD1 TRBJ1-1 NA TRBV5-1 CASSFNRGTEAFF TGCGCCAGCAGCTTCAACAGGGGGACTGAAGCTTTCTTT
TRBD1 TRBJ1-2 NA TRBV7-9 CASSLGQGVGGYTF TGTGCCAGCAGCTTGGGACAGGGGGTCGGTGGCTACACCTTC
TRBD2 TRBJ2-1 NA TRBV6-5 CASRGLAGGSNEQFF TGTGCCAGCAGGGGACTAGCGGGAGGCAGTAATGAGCAGTTCTTC
NA TRBJ2-7 NA TRBV3-1/TRBV3-2 CASSQGSGNEQYF TGTGCCAGCAGCCAAGGATCGGGGAACGAGCAGTACTTC
NA TRBJ2-7 NA TRBV5-6 CASSSGPYEQYF TGTGCCAGCAGCTCGGGTCCCTACGAGCAGTACTTC
TRBD2 TRBJ2-2 NA TRBV30 CAWSVAGGTGELFF TGTGCCTGGAGTGTAGCGGGGGGCACCGGGGAGCTGTTTTTT
TRBD2 TRBJ2-1 NA TRBV7-8 CASSSPGAGLAGASSYNEQFF TGTGCCAGCAGCTCCCCCGGGGCGGGACTAGCGGGGGCTAGCTCCTACAATGAGCAGTTCTTC
TRBD2 TRBJ2-1 NA TRBV6-5 CASSYPSGTPYNEQFF TGTGCCAGCAGTTACCCTAGCGGGACACCCTACAATGAGCAGTTCTTC
NA TRBJ1-6 NA TRBV7-9 CASSNKTGTNSPLHF TGTGCCAGCAGCAACAAGACAGGTACAAATTCACCCCTCCACTTT
TRBD1 TRBJ2-4 NA TRBV19 CASSPGTGVQAKNIQYF TGTGCCAGTAGTCCCGGGACAGGGGTACAGGCCAAAAACATTCAGTACTTC
TRBD1 TRBJ2-7 once TRBV5-6 CASRSKDRGREQYF TGTGCCAGCCGGAGTAAGGACAGGGGAAGGGAGCAGTACTTC
TRBD1 TRBJ2-7 NA TRBV28 CASSGVDRNSYEQYF TGTGCCAGCAGTGGGGTGGACAGGAACTCCTACGAGCAGTACTTC
NA TRBJ2-3 NA TRBV30 CAWSVGFTSTDTQYF TGTGCCTGGAGTGTCGGTTTTACTAGCACAGATACGCAGTATTTT
NA TRBJ1-1 NA TRBV28 CASTLDREAFF TGTGCCAGCACCTTAGACAGGGAAGCTTTCTTT
NA TRBJ2-5 NA TRBV7-7 CASSAGIKETQYF TGTGCCAGCAGCGCCGGGATCAAAGAGACCCAGTACTTC
NA TRBJ2-7 NA TRBV5-1 CASSRGEVGSYEQYF TGCGCCAGCAGCAGGGGCGAGGTTGGCTCCTACGAGCAGTACTTC
TRBD1 TRBJ1-3 NA TRBV30 CAWAGDSLSGNTIYF TGTGCCTGGGCGGGGGACAGCCTCTCTGGAAACACCATATATTTT
NA TRBJ2-3 NA TRBV11-3 CASSLGGRTDTQYF TGTGCCAGCAGCTTAGGGGGGCGTACAGATACGCAGTATTTT
TRBD2 TRBJ2-1 NA TRBV11-2 CASSLASGTYNEQFF TGTGCCAGCAGCTTAGCTAGCGGGACCTACAATGAGCAGTTCTTC
NA TRBJ2-3 NA TRBV7-9 CASSLGGNIDTQYF TGTGCCAGCAGCTTAGGCGGAAACATAGATACGCAGTATTTT
NA TRBJ1-1 NA TRBV6-2/TRBV6-3 CASSYSWGGTEAFF TGTGCCAGCAGTTACTCCTGGGGGGGCACTGAAGCTTTCTTT
TRBD2 TRBJ2-3 NA TRBV7-8 CASSPRDSSGGIPRTDTQYF TGTGCCAGCAGCCCACGAGATTCCAGCGGGGGGATTCCCCGGACAGATACGCAGTATTTT
TRBD1 TRBJ1-6 few TRBV10-3 CAITDRAGSPLHF TGTGCCATCACGGACAGGGCCGGTTCACCCCTCCACTTT
NA TRBJ2-4 NA TRBV5-1 CASSLGVQGLTKNIQYF TGCGCCAGCAGCTTGGGGGTTCAGGGTTTGACCAAAAACATTCAGTACTTC
NA TRBJ2-7 NA TRBV9 CASSATNRDEQYF TGTGCCAGCAGCGCTACTAACCGGGACGAGCAGTACTTC
NA TRBJ2-7 NA TRBV13 CASSSPFPGSYAGQYF TGTGCCAGCAGCTCTCCGTTCCCGGGATCTTACGCCGGGCAGTACTTC
NA TRBJ2-5 NA TRBV18 CTSSPQHSQETQYF TGTACCAGCTCACCTCAGCACAGCCAAGAGACCCAGTACTTC
TRBD1 TRBJ1-2 NA TRBV29-1 CSVRQGAIEGYGYTF TGCAGCGTTCGACAGGGGGCTATAGAAGGATATGGCTACACCTTC
NA TRBJ1-6 NA TRBV5-6 CASSLMGGRSNSPLHF TGTGCCAGCAGCTTGATGGGGGGGCGGAGTAATTCACCCCTCCACTTT